The 8 T cell receptor beta chains below were found in one sample sequenced in a study of response to subunit inactivated influenza vaccine. TCRdb redid the calling of the RT-PCR reads with MiXCR, one entry per CDR3 protein. This table holds 560,000 or so distinct CDR3 sequences, about 8% found once. The material was PBMCs from blood, obtained 23 to 25 months after vaccination. All receptors come from a man between 50 and 70 years old who received an inactivated influenza vaccine.

CDR3 region: CASSLEPAGNTGELFF. The CDR3 DNA follows: TGCGCCAGCAGCTTGGAGCCGGCGGGCAACACCGGGGAGCTGTTTTTT. The chain is built from TRBV5-1 and TRBJ2-2; weak D call: TRBD2 (5 bases). V lost 0 bases, J lost 2 bases, and 11 bases lay in between. This CDR3 is 16 amino acids long. The germline V gene has CDR1 SGHRS and CDR2 YFSETQ.

The chain employs TRBV7-6 and TRBJ2-7; 13 positions match TRBD2. V shed 5 bases, J shed 0 bases, and the junction held 10 bases outside the gene matches. This CDR3 is 18 amino acids long. Germline V gene sequence: CDR1 SGHVS, CDR2 FNYEAQ. The CDR3 loop is CASSPTGLAGASSYEQYF. The CDR3 DNA is TGTGCCAGCAGCCCCACTGGACTAGCGGGAGCCTCCTCCTACGAGCAGTACTTC.

This clonotype occurred many times. The CDR3 bases are TGTGCCAGCTCCTCCCGACAGCAAGAGACCCAGTACTTC. As protein: CASSSRQQETQYF. The chain links TRBV18 to TRBJ2-5, with a weak D call TRBD1 (5 bases). Germline CDR1 KGHSH, CDR2 LQKENI. The CDR3 covers 13 residues. V lost 6 bases and J lost 2, with 10 bases in between.

This clonotype was counted ten times or more. The V gene is TRBV20-1, the J gene TRBJ2-7, with TRBD2 identical over 7 bases. Losses at the gene ends were 6 bases for V and 2 bases for J; bases not matched to a gene: 16. The germline V gene encodes CDR1 DFQATT and CDR2 SNEGSKA (reference sequence). The CDR3 covers 16 residues. The CDR3 sequence: CSARTPFQTSPYEQYF. CDR3 bases: TGCAGTGCCCGAACCCCTTTTCAGACTAGCCCCTACGAGCAGTACTTC.

The CDR3 nucleotides read TGTGCCACATCCGGTTGGGTCAAAAACATTCAGTACTTC. This sequence encodes CATSGWVKNIQYF. The rearrangement joins TRBV6-2 or TRBV6-3 to TRBJ2-4, with D hard to call. Per the germline V gene, CDR1 is MNHEY and CDR2 is SVGEGT. The CDR3 loop spans 13 amino acids. The V end was cut by 10 bases, the J end by 3 bases, with 13 bases between.

This clonotype has ten or more counts. The chain has TRBV4-2 and TRBJ2-3, with 9 bases that match TRBD2. The CDR3 contains 17 residues. The junction had 4 bases not matched to a gene; V was cut back by 0 bases and J by 0 bases. Germline V gives CDR1 LGHNA, CDR2 YNFKEQ. In DNA form, the CDR3 reads TGTGCCAGCAGCCAAGATGGGCGGGGGGGGAGCACAGATACGCAGTATTTT. Translating it yields CASSQDGRGGSTDTQYF.

The chain is built from TRBV25-1 and TRBJ2-7, with D possibly matching TRBD2 (5 bases). Germline V lookup: CDR1 MGHDK, CDR2 SYGVNS. This CDR3 comprises 15 residues. The V end was cut by 5 bases, the J end by 9 bases, with 23 bases between. The CDR3 region has the DNA TGTGCCAGCAGTCAGGTCGAGGTCGTCCCTCGGGGGCAGTACTTC. Translated, it gives CASSQVEVVPRGQYF.

Only a few counts were recorded for this clonotype. The chain couples TRBV5-1 to TRBJ2-6; 7 nucleotides line up with TRBD2. Germline-derived CDR1 and CDR2 are SGHRS and YFSETQ. CDR3 length: 19 amino acids. V lost 4 bases, J lost 0 bases, and 13 bases stayed unmatched. The CDR3 region has the DNA TGCGCCAGCAGCCCAGAGAGCGGGATAAGAGGCTCTGGGGCCAACGTCCTGACTTTC. It encodes CASSPESGIRGSGANVLTF.